Sequencing of this TCR beta chain was carried out in a study of control samples from healthy donors and cancer patients. Assay: immunoSEQ multiplex PCR; the TCRdb copy retains only in-frame clones and omits some. The sample includes 150,000 to 200,000 clones, approximately 92% of them seen just once. The CDR3 contains 13 residues. With 0 bases removed from V and 9 bases from J, the gap between germline ends came to 9 bases. The sequencing input was blood. The V call is TRBV12-3 or TRBV12-4, the J call TRBJ1-5, with unresolved D. The TCR sequence derives from a man aged 18 to 30 in good health. Here the CDR3 reads CASSLAPSGPQHF. CDR3 bases: TGTGCCAGCAGTTTAGCGCCGAGCGGGCCCCAGCATTTT.